This TCR beta chain is drawn from a study of shared clonotypes between healthy human individuals. Some clones are missing from TCRdb's copy, which holds only in-frame ones; the method was immunoSEQ multiplex PCR. The table shows over 850,000 clones, with around 78% occurring only once. Those who donated were healthy HIV-negative adults, with no recent acute infections or vaccinations reported. This CDR3 has 15 amino acids. Germline assignment: CDR1 LNHDA and CDR2 SQIVND (reference sequence). Trimming removed 1 base from V and 6 bases from J; junction bases left unmatched: 5. Sequencing input: memory CD4+ T cells from PBMCs. The subset was: CD45RA-negative fraction. This receptor was taken from a man between 18 and 35 years old in good health. Some clones in this sample may be carry-over from other donors' samples. J is TRBJ2-2 and V is TRBV19; 7 nucleotides line up with TRBD2. The CDR3 reads CASSIVAGVPGELFF. The CDR3 DNA follows: TGTGCCAGTAGTATAGTGGCGGGAGTCCCCGGGGAGCTGTTTTTT.